The source of this T cell receptor (beta chain) is a study of vaccination and CD4 T cells after COVID-19. Study as a whole: A positive SARS-CoV-2 nasal swab PCR result was recorded for each convalescent patient; about 9 were mild and one severe.

As concerns this clonotype: Antigen: not known.

Regarding treatment: 10-day PBMC culture with coronavirus spike peptide pools or control peptides (ViraFEST assay). Before TCRs were sequenced, ViraFEST expanded antigen-specific T cells with peptide pools. Cultured CD4+ T cell DNA underwent sequencing with the Oncomine TCR Beta short-read assay. Via MiXCR, TCRdb re-called the PCR reads, giving one row per CDR3 protein. The table has some 7,100 distinct CDR3 sequences, under 65% seen once. This CDR3 contains 14 residues. Looked up from germline, CDR1 is LNHDA and CDR2 is SQIVND (reference sequence). V was trimmed by 5 bases and J by 4 bases, leaving 14 bases between them.

This chain joins TRBV19 and TRBJ2-5; D may be TRBD1 (6 bases). Material: CD4+ T cells from blood, cultured in vitro. This TCR came from a human donor who had recovered from COVID-19. This CDR3 is CASSLGQRRETQYF. The CDR3 DNA sequence: TGTGCCAGTAGTTTGGGACAAAGGAGAGAGACCCAGTACTTC. Using reference TRBV19 and TRBJ2-5 for the parts outside the CDR3, the full variable domain is DGGITQSPKYLFRKEGQNVTLSCEQNLNHDAMYWYRQDPGQGLRLIYYSQIVNDFQKGDIAEGYSVSREKKESFPLTVTSAQKNPTAFYLCASSLGQRRETQYFGPGTRLLVL.